This T cell receptor beta chain was recovered during a study of T cells in Graves' hyperthyroidism and ophthalmopathy. There are a few counts of this clonotype. The TCR beta CDR3 regions underwent amplification using RNA transcripts as the source. First-round RT-PCR of the TCR CDR3 relied on the HTBI primer set. TCRdb recomputed calls from the multiplex PCR reads with MiXCR, one row per CDR3 protein. The repertoire has about 530,000 distinct CDR3 sequences, more than 15% of them found once; the top ten carry under 20%. The CDR3 covers 22 residues. V lost 0 bases, J lost 0 bases, and 19 bases stayed unmatched. CDR1 is SEHNR and CDR2 is FQNEAQ in the germline V gene (reference sequence). Ophthalmopathy cases scored 3 or more on the Clinical Activity Score and 4 or more on NOSPECS grade, with duration below 3 months.

The receptor was derived from a woman younger than 30 with Graves' ophthalmopathy. The gene calls are TRBV7-9 and TRBJ2-1; the match to TRBD2 covers 8 bases. Sequencing was carried out using blood. CDR3 DNA: TGTGCCAGCAGCTTAGCGCCTGTCTCCATTAGCGGGGCCGTACTCTCCTACAATGAGCAGTTCTTC. Amino acid sequence: CASSLAPVSISGAVLSYNEQFF.